This T cell receptor beta chain derives from a study of Graves' ophthalmopathy and Graves' hyperthyroidism. This CDR3 has 16 residues. V gave up 5 bases and J gave up 3 bases; unmatched junction bases: 9. This clonotype appeared many times. Beta-chain TCR CDR3 regions were amplified from RNA transcripts. Second-round multiplex PCR came after first-round RT-PCR with HTBI primers. TCRdb fed the multiplex PCR reads into MiXCR, producing one record per CDR3 protein. The table shows hundreds of thousands of distinct CDR3 sequences, with under 25% occurring only once. The chain carries TRBV12-3 or TRBV12-4 and TRBJ1-5, with 8 bases identical to TRBD1. The clonotype comes from a woman younger than 35 with stable Graves' hyperthyroidism. Material: peripheral blood. CDR3 residues: CASSVRQGAVNQPQHF. CDR3 in DNA: TGTGCCAGCAGTGTCCGGCAGGGGGCGGTCAATCAGCCCCAGCATTTT.